This T cell receptor beta chain was profiled in a study of blood T cell repertoires in COVID-19. Study in general: T cells, B-cell-depleted T cells, or PBMCs provided the cDNA or gDNA that served as material.

The count of this clone is one. The protocol was immunoSEQ multiplex PCR, while the TCRdb copy is restricted to in-frame clones and leaves out a portion. Of about 250,000 clones detected, around 90% appear once; the ten largest clones hold around 1.4%. Trimming took off 0 bases at V and 9 bases at J, with 12 bases between the two ends. Germline V lookup: CDR1 SGHTA, CDR2 FQGTGA. The CDR3 has 14 residues. Sequenced material: peripheral blood. The receptor's source is a man older than 75 with acute or convalescent COVID-19. V gene TRBV7-3 combines with J gene TRBJ2-1; maybe TRBD2 (7 bases). CDR3 amino acids: CASSLTGGQGEQFF. The CDR3 nucleotides read TGTGCCAGCAGCTTAACCGGGGGGCAGGGTGAGCAGTTCTTC.